This T cell receptor (delta chain) was captured in a study of γδ T cells in repeated Plasmodium falciparum infection listed by TCRdb under 2021. Study-wide context: In the natural-infection arm, Malian children exposed to intense seasonal malaria transmission were enrolled and compared against age and gender matched Australian children. Several malaria-naive U.S. adults underwent four controlled human malaria infections by bites from P. falciparum NF54-infected Anopheles stephensi mosquitoes over approximately 600 days. Malian gammadelta TCR repertoires were analysed cross-sectionally during no-transmission periods and were analysed longitudinally across acute febrile malaria episodes. Samples were collected from controlled-infection subjects at baseline, immediately before selected infections, and 21 days after each infection. Using both natural infection in Mali and controlled human malaria infection, the study looked at the way repeated Plasmodium falciparum infection shapes the human gammadelta T cell repertoire.

Results the study describes overall, beyond this receptor: Analysis of inter-individual variability in gammadelta T cell responses was limited by the small size of the controlled-infection cohort. Vdelta2-negative gammadelta TCR repertoires from Malian children appeared more clonally expanded, less diverse and less shared than those of Australian children. Waves of new clonotype selection in Vdelta2-negative, largely Vdelta1+, gammadelta TCR repertoires appeared to be driven by repeated controlled infections. A highly stable polyclonal repertoire over time and infection, with many inter-individual overlapping TCRgamma sequences, was shown by Vgamma9/Vdelta2+ TCR repertoires. The Malian cohort came from a small rural village of predominantly one ethnic group, limiting generalizability.

This clone has a count of ten or more. It lacks a known antigen. A read error likely explains why the TCRdb protein, taken from a much larger clone, differs from this DNA's translation at residue 5; the protein shown is translated from the DNA. V is trimmed back by 3 bases and J by 0 bases, and the junction contains 15 bases that no gene match accounts for. Sequences GEAIGNYY (CDR1) and EKD (CDR2) are obtained from the germline V gene. The CDR3 holds 19 amino acids from the cysteine to the phenylalanine. Here the CDR3 DNA is all that survives: 57 bases in frame from base 1. The library was produced with multiplex PCR. This sample was sequenced with an Illumina MiSeq. Each sorted gammadelta T cell sample was sequenced for both the TCR gamma (TRG) and TCR delta (TRD) chains. Concerning the study's data processing: The repertoire analyses used clonotype tree plots, the accumulated frequency of the top 20 clonotypes, and diversity index (DI) and D75 metrics. TCRdb reanalyzed the public reads with the CATT caller, and identical DNA sequences were merged afterwards. What appears here as the V and J calls and clone size reflects TCRdb's work, not the paper's. This sample is represented by roughly 86,000 delta-chain clones; roughly 1.4% of them were singletons. 7% to 9.5% of the sample goes to the ten largest clones.

Vgamma9/Vdelta2+ and Vdelta2-negative gammadelta T cell populations were flow-sorted from peripheral blood mononuclear cells for bulk TCR repertoire analysis. The source material was gamma-delta T cells from blood. The sequence came from a pool of human donors (malaria-infected and uninfected, not separated). The chain is made from TRDV2 and TRDJ1; 10 central nucleotides agree with TRDD3. The DNA sequence follows: TGTGCCTGTGACCCAATGCCCGGTACTGGGGGATCCAACACCGATAAACTCATCTTT. Its product reads: CACDPMPGTGGSNTDKLIF.